Listed below are T cell receptor beta chains from one sample, sequenced in a study of read filtering for tumor transcriptome and immune sequencing. MiXCR, applied by TCRdb to the reads, yields one record per CDR3 protein. The data hold some 130,000 distinct CDR3 sequences, with over 10% observed a single time. The sequencing input was a population of CD138-negative cells sorted from bone marrow. These receptors all come from a donor at least 40 years old with multiple myeloma. Both conserved end residues are part of each CDR3. A D gene is named only where the DNA matches it firmly. Size values are once, few and many counts, or a class for expanded clones, and some rows have none.

v_call,d_call,j_call,clone_size,cdr3_aa,cdr3_nt
TRBV7-9,-,TRBJ2-2,few,CASSLRERRTGELFF,TGTGCCAGCAGCTTGAGGGAAAGGCGCACCGGGGAGCTGTTTTTT
TRBV20-1,TRBD2,TRBJ2-7,many,CSASAGLANEQYF,TGCAGTGCTAGCGCGGGACTAGCGAACGAGCAGTACTTC
TRBV20-1,-,TRBJ2-3,many,CSARDSSPPADTQYF,TGCAGTGCTAGAGATTCTAGCCCTCCCGCAGATACGCAGTATTTT
TRBV7-2,TRBD2,TRBJ2-1,many,CASSYQTSAYNEQFF,TGTGCCAGCAGCTACCAGACTAGCGCGTACAATGAGCAGTTCTTC
TRBV7-9,-,TRBJ2-1,many,CASSPLAAATHEQFF,TGTGCCAGCAGCCCGTTAGCGGCAGCAACCCATGAGCAGTTCTTC
TRBV29-1,-,TRBJ2-7,many,CSVEDTSYEQYF,TGCAGCGTTGAGGACACCAGCTACGAGCAGTACTTC
TRBV25-1,-,TRBJ2-3,many,CASSRSGTVLLTDTQYF,TGTGCCAGCAGCAGAAGCGGGACAGTCCTGCTCACAGATACGCAGTATTTT
TRBV27,-,TRBJ2-7,many,CASSKSNSAYEQYF,TGTGCCAGCAGTAAGAGTAATAGTGCCTACGAGCAGTACTTC
TRBV30,-,TRBJ1-2,many,CAWIRTSPNYGYTF,TGTGCCTGGATCCGTACATCACCTAACTATGGCTACACCTTC
TRBV7-9,-,TRBJ2-5,many,CASSLDNRVGTQYF,TGTGCCAGCAGCCTGGACAACAGGGTTGGGACCCAGTACTTC
TRBV24-1,TRBD2,TRBJ2-3,-,CATSDWGSGSLYTQYF,TGTGCCACCAGTGATTGGGGGAGCGGGAGTCTCTATACGCAGTATTTT
TRBV5-1,-,TRBJ2-1,many,CASSLSRGSYNEQFF,TGCGCCAGCAGCTTGAGTAGAGGCTCCTACAATGAGCAGTTCTTC
TRBV13,-,TRBJ1-1,many,CASSLGRDTEAFF,TGTGCCAGCAGTCTCGGAAGGGACACTGAAGCTTTCTTT
TRBV5-4,TRBD2,TRBJ2-3,many,CASSFRMIAGSTDTQYF,TGTGCCAGCAGCTTCCGAATGATAGCGGGATCCACAGATACGCAGTATTTT
TRBV6-5,TRBD1,TRBJ2-7,many,CASSPRTGGEQYF,TGTGCCAGCAGTCCGAGGACAGGGGGCGAGCAGTACTTC
TRBV10-3,TRBD2,TRBJ2-3,many,CVTSGDTDTQYF,TGCGTTACTAGCGGGGACACAGATACGCAGTATTTT
TRBV5-1,-,TRBJ2-7,many,CASSLDRQLTYEQYF,TGCGCCAGCAGCTTGGATCGACAGCTAACTTACGAGCAGTACTTC
TRBV5-1,TRBD1,TRBJ2-1,many,CASRDRVYNEQFF,TGCGCCAGCAGGGACAGGGTTTACAATGAGCAGTTCTTC
TRBV9,-,TRBJ2-3,many,CASSRTVPDTQYF,TGTGCCAGTTCTAGAACCGTCCCGGATACGCAGTATTTT
TRBV29-1,TRBD1,TRBJ1-1,many,CSVEDRGDTEAFF,TGCAGCGTTGAAGACAGGGGGGACACTGAAGCTTTCTTT
TRBV2,-,TRBJ1-5,many,CASSEEVVRNQPQHF,TGTGCCAGCAGTGAAGAAGTCGTCAGAAATCAGCCCCAGCATTTT
TRBV19,TRBD2,TRBJ2-3,many,CASNHFPGLAGEDTQYF,TGTGCCAGTAACCATTTTCCGGGACTAGCGGGAGAGGATACGCAGTATTTT
TRBV19,-,TRBJ1-1,many,CASSPGTRRGNTEAFF,TGTGCCAGCTCCCCAGGTACCCGAAGGGGGAACACTGAAGCTTTCTTT
TRBV5-1,TRBD1,TRBJ2-7,many,CASSPSWTGQGGEQYF,TGCGCCAGCAGCCCCTCCTGGACGGGACAGGGAGGCGAGCAGTACTTC
TRBV7-2,TRBD2,TRBJ2-3,many,CASSLGGSGSDTQYF,TGTGCCAGCAGCTTAGGAGGTAGCGGGAGTGACACGCAGTATTTT
TRBV4-2,TRBD2,TRBJ2-7,few,CASSQDSSGGTYEQYF,TGTGCCAGCAGCCAAGATTCGAGCGGGGGGACCTACGAGCAGTACTTC
TRBV4-2,-,TRBJ2-1,-,CASSQDSLALYNEQFF,TGTGCCAGCAGCCAAGATTCGCTAGCGCTCTACAATGAGCAGTTCTTC
TRBV29-1,-,TRBJ1-2,many,CSLEGGEYGYTF,TGCAGCCTGGAGGGAGGAGAATATGGCTACACCTTC
TRBV15,-,TRBJ2-1,many,CATSREGSYNGQFF,TGTGCCACCAGCAGAGAGGGCAGCTACAATGGGCAGTTCTTC
TRBV7-6,-,TRBJ2-5,many,CASTRLAAEETQYF,TGTGCCAGCACTCGGCTAGCAGCTGAGGAGACCCAGTACTTC
TRBV13,TRBD2,TRBJ2-1,many,CASSLWREDGEQFF,TGTGCCAGCAGCTTGTGGCGGGAGGACGGTGAGCAGTTCTTC
TRBV4-3,-,TRBJ2-2,many,CASSQDSGSGELFF,TGCGCCAGCAGCCAAGACTCTGGATCCGGGGAGCTGTTTTTT
TRBV7-6,TRBD2,TRBJ2-1,many,CASSLAIAGKGDEQFF,TGTGCCAGCAGCTTAGCGATAGCGGGAAAGGGGGATGAGCAGTTCTTC
TRBV10-2,TRBD1,TRBJ2-1,many,CASRLTGQENNEQFF,TGCGCCAGCAGACTCACGGGACAGGAAAACAATGAGCAGTTCTTC
TRBV29-1,-,TRBJ2-1,many,CSVEDHLAHEQFF,TGCAGCGTTGAAGACCACCTAGCCCATGAGCAGTTCTTC
TRBV10-2,-,TRBJ2-3,-,CASSHNRRTDTQYF,TGCGCCAGCAGTCACAACAGGCGCACAGATACGCAGTATTTT
TRBV20-1,-,TRBJ1-4,many,CSATRADLNEKLFF,TGCAGTGCTACCCGGGCCGATCTTAATGAAAAACTGTTTTTT
TRBV5-1,-,TRBJ1-4,many,CASSSQVTATNEKLFF,TGCGCCAGCAGCTCGCAAGTCACAGCAACTAATGAAAAACTGTTTTTT
TRBV3-1,TRBD2,TRBJ2-5,many,CASSHRLAGAGETQYF,TGTGCCAGCAGCCACCGTCTAGCGGGAGCCGGGGAGACCCAGTACTTC
TRBV19,TRBD2,TRBJ2-1,many,CASSIDLLAGWQFF,TGTGCCAGTAGTATAGATCTGCTAGCGGGCTGGCAGTTCTTC
TRBV7-2,-,TRBJ2-3,-,CASILGRSTDTQYF,TGTGCCAGCATCCTAGGCCGAAGCACAGATACGCAGTATTTT
TRBV10-3,-,TRBJ2-1,many,CAISETSYNEQFF,TGTGCCATCAGTGAGACTTCCTACAATGAGCAGTTCTTC
TRBV12-3/TRBV12-4,TRBD2,TRBJ2-5,-,CASSPPGLAPETQYF,TGTGCCAGCAGTCCGCCGGGACTAGCACCAGAGACCCAGTACTTC
TRBV12-3/TRBV12-4,TRBD1,TRBJ1-6,many,CASRSPGTGSSPLHF,TGTGCCAGCAGAAGTCCCGGGACAGGGAGTTCACCCCTCCACTTT